The rows below give T cell receptor beta chains drawn from one sample of a study of blood T cell repertoires in COVID-19. Clones were read by immunoSEQ multiplex PCR, and TCRdb kept only the in-frame ones, dropping some. The sample lists about 290,000 clones; around 86% were seen once. The sequenced material came from PBMCs or T cells enriched from blood (not recorded which). These receptor sequences come from a woman in her thirties or forties who had recovered from COVID-19. The CDR3 runs from the conserved cysteine through the conserved F or W. The D gene is left open where the match is weak. Clone size is given for some rows only: seen once, a few or many times, or a class if the clone is expanded.

CDR3aa,CDR3nt,j_gene,v_gene,d_gene,abundance
CASSILEGGQETQYF,TGTGCCAGCAGCATCCTTGAGGGAGGCCAGGAGACCCAGTACTTC,TRBJ2-5,TRBV7-2,-,-
CASSTSGSSNEQYF,TGTGCCAGCAGCACTAGCGGGAGTTCCAACGAGCAGTACTTC,TRBJ2-7,TRBV13,TRBD2,-
CASSLAQGPYSNQPQHF,TGCGCCAGCAGCTTGGCACAGGGGCCTTATAGCAATCAGCCCCAGCATTTT,TRBJ1-5,TRBV5-1,TRBD1,-
CASSLGPTGLEGEAFF,TGCGCCAGCAGCTTGGGACCGACAGGGCTAGAGGGGGAAGCTTTCTTT,TRBJ1-1,TRBV5-1,TRBD1,-
CASSYPGGRNSPLHF,TGTGCCAGCAGCTACCCAGGGGGCAGGAACTCACCCCTCCACTTT,TRBJ1-6,TRBV7-9,TRBD1,once
CASSHFGPAGGQETQYF,TGCGCCAGCAGCCATTTCGGGCCAGCGGGAGGACAAGAGACCCAGTACTTC,TRBJ2-5,TRBV4-1,TRBD2,-
CASSPFAGRHGYTF,TGTGCCAGCAGCCCGTTTGCGGGCCGACATGGCTACACCTTC,TRBJ1-2,TRBV3-1/TRBV3-2,-,-
CATNLYRETNEQFF,TGTGCCACTAACCTCTACCGGGAGACGAATGAGCAGTTCTTC,TRBJ2-1,TRBV7-9,-,-
CSARDPGVAFF,TGCAGTGCTAGAGATCCCGGAGTGGCTTTCTTT,TRBJ1-1,TRBV20-1,-,once
CASSIGGGDADTQYF,TGTGCCAGCAGTATAGGGGGGGGAGACGCAGATACGCAGTATTTT,TRBJ2-3,TRBV6-2/TRBV6-3,-,-
CASSMSGSSYEQYF,TGTGCCAGCAGCATGAGCGGGAGCTCCTACGAGCAGTACTTC,TRBJ2-7,TRBV9,TRBD2,-
CASSLTTGVNTEAFF,TGTGCCAGCAGCTTGACAACAGGGGTGAACACTGAAGCTTTCTTT,TRBJ1-1,TRBV7-2,TRBD1,-
CASSLGQGSMRGYTF,TGCGCCAGCAGCTTGGGACAGGGAAGTATGCGTGGCTACACCTTC,TRBJ1-2,TRBV5-1,TRBD1,once
CATRTNTYEQYF,TGTGCCACCCGGACTAATACCTACGAGCAGTACTTC,TRBJ2-7,TRBV27,-,-
CASSSQGANIQYF,TGTGCCAGCAGTTCTCAGGGGGCAAACATTCAGTACTTC,TRBJ2-4,TRBV28,TRBD1,once
CASSLSNYGYTF,TGTGCCAGCAGTCTGAGTAACTATGGCTACACCTTC,TRBJ1-2,TRBV6-2/TRBV6-3,-,many
CASSGYPGLAGSYEQYF,TGCGCCAGCAGTGGGTATCCCGGACTAGCGGGCTCCTACGAGCAGTACTTC,TRBJ2-7,TRBV10-1,TRBD2,-
CASSGTGGWYEQYF,TGCGCCAGCAGCGGGACAGGGGGCTGGTACGAGCAGTACTTC,TRBJ2-7,TRBV4-1,TRBD1,-
CASSLPGREISYEQYF,TGTGCCAGCAGCTTGCCGGGCAGGGAAATCTCCTACGAGCAGTACTTC,TRBJ2-7,TRBV5-5,-,-
CASGRGTSGSTDTQYF,TGTGCTAGTGGCCGGGGGACTAGCGGGAGTACGGATACGCAGTATTTT,TRBJ2-3,TRBV12-5,TRBD2,-
CASCRVMNTEAFF,TGTGCCAGCTGCAGGGTTATGAACACTGAAGCTTTCTTT,TRBJ1-1,TRBV6-5,-,few
CASSFLDRGGGYTF,TGTGCCAGCAGCTTTCTCGACAGGGGCGGTGGCTACACCTTC,TRBJ1-2,TRBV7-2,TRBD1,-
CASTQQGIQETQYF,TGCGCCAGCACCCAACAGGGAATCCAAGAGACCCAGTACTTC,TRBJ2-5,TRBV5-1,-,-
CASSSGTSGLPQFF,TGTGCCAGCAGCTCCGGGACTAGCGGTCTACCCCAGTTCTTC,TRBJ2-1,TRBV14,TRBD2,-
CASSGPSDSYEKLFF,TGTGCCAGCTCAGGCCCGTCGGACAGCTATGAAAAACTGTTTTTT,TRBJ1-4,TRBV18,-,few
CASSVGGMNTEAFF,TGTGCCAGCAGCGTTGGAGGTATGAACACTGAAGCTTTCTTT,TRBJ1-1,TRBV9,-,-
CASSWDRYYDGYTF,TGTGCCAGCAGCTGGGACAGGTACTATGATGGCTACACCTTC,TRBJ1-2,TRBV5-6,TRBD1,-
CASSLDPGIVYTEAFF,TGTGCCAGCAGCTTGGATCCGGGAATAGTTTACACTGAAGCTTTCTTT,TRBJ1-1,TRBV5-4,-,-
CASSPTSFYEQYF,TGTGCCAGCAGCCCCACTAGTTTCTACGAGCAGTACTTC,TRBJ2-7,TRBV7-9,-,-
CASSSGIQRTGELFF,TGTGCCAGCTCGTCCGGGATCCAAAGGACCGGGGAGCTGTTTTTT,TRBJ2-2,TRBV18,-,once
CASSLEQAHVHNEQFF,TGTGCCAGCAGCTTAGAACAGGCCCACGTCCACAATGAGCAGTTCTTC,TRBJ2-1,TRBV7-6,-,once
CASTERGMGNSPLHF,TGTGCCAGTACCGAGAGGGGGATGGGGAATTCACCCCTCCACTTT,TRBJ1-6,TRBV19,-,-
CASSLDRFYGYTF,TGTGCCAGCTCACTAGACAGGTTCTATGGCTACACCTTC,TRBJ1-2,TRBV18,-,-
CASSSPGQGTRLQYF,TGTGCCAGCAGTTCCCCGGGACAGGGGACAAGACTTCAGTACTTC,TRBJ2-4,TRBV6-2/TRBV6-3,TRBD1,-
CASSPQAGTAVSYEQYF,TGCGCCAGCAGCCCGCAGGCGGGGACAGCAGTCTCCTACGAGCAGTACTTC,TRBJ2-7,TRBV5-1,-,-
CASSEGQGDQPQHF,TGTGCCAGCAGTGAGGGACAGGGGGATCAGCCCCAGCATTTT,TRBJ1-5,TRBV6-1,TRBD1,-
CASSEQGITEAFF,TGTGCCAGCAGCGAACAGGGGATTACTGAAGCTTTCTTT,TRBJ1-1,TRBV2,TRBD1,many
CASSSPRGSEKLFF,TGTGCCAGCAGTTCACCCCGAGGTAGCGAAAAACTGTTTTTT,TRBJ1-4,TRBV28,-,-
CSVGVAGRLRFF,TGCAGCGTAGGGGTAGCGGGGAGGCTCCGGTTCTTC,TRBJ2-1,TRBV29-1,TRBD2,-
CASSLSGGTNEKLFF,TGCGCCAGCAGCTTGTCGGGGGGGACTAATGAAAAACTGTTTTTT,TRBJ1-4,TRBV5-1,-,many
CASSPLAPSYNEQFF,TGCGCCAGCAGTCCGCTAGCGCCTTCCTACAATGAGCAGTTCTTC,TRBJ2-1,TRBV5-1,-,-
CASSFDRADTQYF,TGTGCCAGCAGCTTCGACAGGGCAGATACGCAGTATTTT,TRBJ2-3,TRBV5-8,TRBD1,-
CASSENPSSYNEQFF,TGCGCCAGCAGTGAAAATCCGAGCTCCTACAATGAGCAGTTCTTC,TRBJ2-1,TRBV10-1,-,once
CASSFPGSGYTF,TGTGCCAGCAGTTTCCCAGGGTCTGGCTACACCTTC,TRBJ1-2,TRBV12-3/TRBV12-4,-,-
CASRAQGARDTQYF,TGTGCCAGCAGGGCACAGGGGGCACGCGATACGCAGTATTTT,TRBJ2-3,TRBV7-8,TRBD1,few
CSVVTGYGYTF,TGCAGCGTCGTGACAGGCTATGGCTACACCTTC,TRBJ1-2,TRBV29-1,-,-
CASSLRTGDTGELFF,TGCGCCAGCAGCTTACGGACAGGGGATACCGGGGAGCTGTTTTTT,TRBJ2-2,TRBV5-1,TRBD1,-
CATRGGDRGETEAFF,TGTGCCACCCGAGGTGGGGACAGGGGAGAAACTGAAGCTTTCTTT,TRBJ1-1,TRBV19,TRBD1,once
CASSPLGGDTQYF,TGTGCCAGCTCACCACTCGGCGGTGATACGCAGTATTTT,TRBJ2-3,TRBV18,-,once
CASSPWTSGTYNEQFF,TGCGCCAGCAGTCCATGGACTAGCGGGACTTACAATGAGCAGTTCTTC,TRBJ2-1,TRBV23-1,TRBD2,-
CASSRGLAGVDTQYF,TGTGCCAGCAGCAGGGGACTAGCGGGGGTAGATACGCAGTATTTT,TRBJ2-3,TRBV5-6,TRBD2,-